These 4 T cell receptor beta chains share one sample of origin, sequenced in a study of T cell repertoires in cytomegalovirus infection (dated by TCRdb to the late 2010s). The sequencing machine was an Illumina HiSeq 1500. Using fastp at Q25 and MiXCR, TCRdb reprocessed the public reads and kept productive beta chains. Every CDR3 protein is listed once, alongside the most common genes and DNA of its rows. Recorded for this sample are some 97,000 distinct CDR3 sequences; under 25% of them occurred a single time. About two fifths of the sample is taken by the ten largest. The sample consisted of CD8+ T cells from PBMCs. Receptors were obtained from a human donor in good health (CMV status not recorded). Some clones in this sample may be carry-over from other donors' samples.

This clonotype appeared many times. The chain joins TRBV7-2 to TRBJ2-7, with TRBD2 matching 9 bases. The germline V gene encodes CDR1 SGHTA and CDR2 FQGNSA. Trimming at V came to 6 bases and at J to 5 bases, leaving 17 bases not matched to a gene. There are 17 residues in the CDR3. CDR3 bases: TGTGCCAGCAGACCCACCACCCTTAGCGGGAGCTACCACGAGCAGTACTTC. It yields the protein CASRPTTLSGSYHEQYF.

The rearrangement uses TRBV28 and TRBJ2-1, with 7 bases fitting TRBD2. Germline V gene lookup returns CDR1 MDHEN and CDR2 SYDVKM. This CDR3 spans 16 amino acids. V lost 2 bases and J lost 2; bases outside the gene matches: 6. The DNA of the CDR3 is TGTGCCAGCAGTTTAATTGCCCTAGCGGCCTACAATGAGCAGTTCTTC. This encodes CASSLIALAAYNEQFF.

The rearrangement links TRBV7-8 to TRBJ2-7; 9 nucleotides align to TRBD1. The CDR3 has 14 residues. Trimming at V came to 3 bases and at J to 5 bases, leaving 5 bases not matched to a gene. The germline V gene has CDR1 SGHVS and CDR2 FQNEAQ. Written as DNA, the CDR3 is TGTGCCAGCAGCTTGGGACAGGGATGGGACGAGCAGTACTTC. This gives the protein CASSLGQGWDEQYF.

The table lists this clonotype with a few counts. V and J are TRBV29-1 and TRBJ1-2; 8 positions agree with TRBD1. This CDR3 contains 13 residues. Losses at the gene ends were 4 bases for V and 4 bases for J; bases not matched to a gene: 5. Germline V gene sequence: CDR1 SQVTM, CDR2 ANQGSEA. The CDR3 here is CSVGGGQAYGYTF. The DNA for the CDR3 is TGCAGCGTTGGTGGGGGACAGGCCTATGGCTACACCTTC.